These T cell receptor beta chains were read from a single sample in a study of T cell repertoires in cytomegalovirus infection. These receptors lack a known antigen. From the reads, TCRdb called clonotypes with MiXCR, one entry per CDR3 protein. The sample yields approximately 910,000 distinct CDR3 sequences, about a third seen once. Sample: cultured CD8+ T cells from PBMCs, taken from culture after CMV antigen stimulation. The source is a human donor in good health (CMV status not recorded). Some clones in this sample may be carry-over from other donors' samples. The CDR3 runs from the conserved cysteine through the conserved F or W. Each record gives: clone size, V gene, D gene, J gene, CDR3 DNA, CDR3 protein. The D gene is left open where the match is weak. Some rows have no size entry. The others give once, few or many, or a class for an expanded clone.

NA	TRBV5-5	TRBD1	TRBJ1-6	TGTGCCAGCAGCTTGGTGACAGGGGGCAAGGATTCACCCCTCCACTTT	CASSLVTGGKDSPLHF
few	TRBV4-2	NA	TRBJ1-6	TGTGCCAGCAGCCAAGATTGGAGGGGCGTTAATTCACCCCTCCACTTT	CASSQDWRGVNSPLHF
few	TRBV2	NA	TRBJ1-2	TGTGCCAGCAGCGGAAGGGTCCTCTATGGCTACACCTTC	CASSGRVLYGYTF
few	TRBV20-1	NA	TRBJ2-1	TGCAGTGCGAAGGGACGGGGTCCTGGGGGTTACTACAATGAGCAGTTCTTC	CSAKGRGPGGYYNEQFF
NA	TRBV20-1	TRBD1	TRBJ1-1	TGCAGTGCAGGGACAGTGATGAACACTGAAGCTTTCTTT	CSAGTVMNTEAFF
NA	TRBV7-9	NA	TRBJ1-1	TGTGCCAGCAGCTCCCCGATGGACACTGAAGCTTTCTTT	CASSSPMDTEAFF
NA	TRBV12-3/TRBV12-4	NA	TRBJ1-6	TGTGCCAGCGGCTCCCGGGTCTATTCACCCCTCCACTTT	CASGSRVYSPLHF
NA	TRBV29-1	NA	TRBJ1-1	TGCAGCGTTGTGATAACGGGCACTGAAGCTTTCTTT	CSVVITGTEAFF
few	TRBV9	TRBD2	TRBJ2-2	TGTGCCAGCAGCGCCAGCGGGGGGGCCGGAACCGGGGAGCTGTTTTTT	CASSASGGAGTGELFF
many	TRBV7-9	NA	TRBJ2-2	TGTGCCAGCAGCTTAGAGAACACCGGGGAGCTGTTTTTT	CASSLENTGELFF
NA	TRBV7-6	NA	TRBJ1-1	TGTGCCAGCAGCTTAGTGGGGGGGCTGACTGAAGCTTTCTTT	CASSLVGGLTEAFF
NA	TRBV4-3	NA	TRBJ2-3	TGCGCCAGCAGCGACATCCCTAGCACAGATACGCAGTATTTT	CASSDIPSTDTQYF
many	TRBV7-2	TRBD1	TRBJ2-2	TGTGCCAGCAGCGCCCCCGGGACAGGGGGCTTCGGGGAGCTGTTTTTT	CASSAPGTGGFGELFF
NA	TRBV6-1	NA	TRBJ2-3	TGTGCCAGCCCGGGCAGGATCACAGATACGCAGTATTTT	CASPGRITDTQYF
few	TRBV27	TRBD1	TRBJ1-1	TGTGCCAGCAGTTTTCACCCGGACAGGGGGAAAACTGAAGCTTTCTTT	CASSFHPDRGKTEAFF
NA	TRBV6-6	TRBD1	TRBJ2-7	TGTGCCAGCAACCACGAGGACAGGGACTACGAGCAGTACTTC	CASNHEDRDYEQYF
NA	TRBV3-1	TRBD1	TRBJ2-2	TGTGCCAGCAGTGCCGATACAGGGGGCACCGGGGAGCTGTTTTTT	CASSADTGGTGELFF
many	TRBV7-2	TRBD1	TRBJ2-1	TGTGCCAGCAGCCCACCGGACAGGGGGAATGAGCAGTTCTTC	CASSPPDRGNEQFF
NA	TRBV4-2	NA	TRBJ2-1	TGTGCCAGCAACAGCTACGGACAGTACAATGAGCAGTTCTTC	CASNSYGQYNEQFF
many	TRBV7-2	NA	TRBJ1-1	TGTGCCAGCAGTCATACAGGGTTCACTGAAGCTTTCTTT	CASSHTGFTEAFF
few	TRBV19	TRBD1	TRBJ1-1	TGTGCCAGTAGTATCAGGGGGGAGGGCACTGAAGCTTTCTTT	CASSIRGEGTEAFF
NA	TRBV15	NA	TRBJ2-2	TGTGCCACCAGCGGACCTTTAAGGGGATTGTACGGGGAGCTGTTTTTT	CATSGPLRGLYGELFF
NA	TRBV12-5	NA	TRBJ2-1	TGTGCTAGTGGTTTGTTGAGGGGGGCCGATCCAAGCAATGAGCAGTTCTTC	CASGLLRGADPSNEQFF
NA	TRBV2	NA	TRBJ2-2	TGTGCCAGCAGTGAAGTGTCCAGCCCCGGGGAGCTGTTTTTT	CASSEVSSPGELFF
many	TRBV7-2	TRBD2	TRBJ2-3	TGTGCCAGCAGCTCCCATGGCGGGGGGTACACAGATACGCAGTATTTT	CASSSHGGGYTDTQYF
NA	TRBV5-4	NA	TRBJ1-2	TGTGCCAGCAGCTTCACGAGGGGGATTAACTATGGCTACACCTTC	CASSFTRGINYGYTF
NA	TRBV10-2	NA	TRBJ1-5	TGCGCCAGCAGTGAGTCAGCACGGAGGAATCAGCCCCAGCATTTT	CASSESARRNQPQHF